These 18 T cell receptor beta chains were sequenced from one sample in a study of blood T cell repertoires in COVID-19. Profiled with immunoSEQ multiplex PCR; TCRdb holds only in-frame clones, not every one. Counted here are about 120,000 clones, roughly 90% occurring once; the ten biggest clones make up 3.5% to 4.5%. Specimen: peripheral blood. The receptors were gathered from an older woman with COVID-19, enrolled during active disease.

V gene TRBV7-9 combines with J gene TRBJ1-4, with 7 positions matching TRBD1. The germline V gene encodes CDR1 SEHNR and CDR2 FQNEAQ (reference sequence). V was pared by 1 base and J by 0 bases, with 5 bases of the junction left unmatched. The CDR3 has 17 amino acids. CDR3 DNA: TGTGCCAGCAGCTTAGGCCGACAGGGTCCAACTAATGAAAAACTGTTTTTT. It is translated as CASSLGRQGPTNEKLFF.

The rearrangement uses TRBV3-1 (or the pseudogene TRBV3-2) and TRBJ2-3; TRBD2 aligns across 8 bases. V trimming: 1 base; J trimming: 2 bases; junction bases outside the gene matches: 8. Germline assignment: CDR1 LGHDT and CDR2 YNNKEL (reference sequence). The CDR3 has 17 residues. CDR3 sequence (DNA): TGTGCCAGCAGCCAAGGCCCGAGCGGGGGCCCCACAGATACGCAGTATTTT. Translated: CASSQGPSGGPTDTQYF.

V gene TRBV6-2 or TRBV6-3 combines with J gene TRBJ1-2, with D maybe TRBD1 (5 bases). Trimming shortened V by 2 bases and J by 14 bases, and 21 bases separated the two germline ends. CDR3 length: 14 amino acids. Germline V gene sequence: CDR1 MNHEY, CDR2 SVGEGT. The CDR3 DNA reads TGTGCCAGCAGTTACCCTGACAGTACCCTCCAGGCAACCTTC. Its protein is CASSYPDSTLQATF.

This clone was seen just once. This chain links TRBV9 with TRBJ1-2; D is perhaps TRBD1 (5 bases). With 0 bases removed from V and 8 bases from J, the gap between germline ends came to 20 bases. The CDR3 is 16 amino acids. The germline V gene encodes CDR1 SGDLS and CDR2 YYNGEE. The CDR3 coding sequence is TGTGCCAGCAGCGTAGTTCCCTTTGACTTCCGGGGGGGCTACACCTTC. Its translation: CASSVVPFDFRGGYTF.

The J gene is TRBJ2-5, the V gene TRBV4-2; perhaps TRBD1 as D (6 bases). The V gene lost 0 bases and the J gene lost 5 bases, with 13 bases spanning the gap. Germline CDR1 and CDR2: LGHNA and YNFKEQ. CDR3 size: 15 residues. The CDR3 DNA is TGTGCCAGCAGCCAAGAGAGAACAGGGCGGGAGACCCAGTACTTC. Translation: CASSQERTGRETQYF.

V and J are TRBV19 and TRBJ2-7; 10 nucleotides line up with TRBD1. After removal of 4 bases from V and 3 bases from J, the junction contained 6 bases not matched to a gene. The germline V gene encodes CDR1 LNHDA and CDR2 SQIVND (reference sequence). The CDR3 length is 15 residues. CDR3 loop: CASSTKGQGIYEQYF. CDR3 sequence (DNA): TGTGCCAGTAGTACGAAGGGACAGGGGATCTACGAGCAGTACTTC.

The rearrangement joins TRBV5-8 to TRBJ1-1, with TRBD1 matching 7 bases. Germline V gene lookup returns CDR1 SGHTS and CDR2 YDEGEE. V gave up 8 bases and J gave up 1 base; unmatched junction bases: 8. This CDR3 comprises 14 residues. The DNA for the CDR3 is TGTGCCAGGACAGGGTTGGATCGGAACACTGAAGCTTTCTTT. It translates to CARTGLDRNTEAFF.

This clone was counted a single time. The chain is built from TRBV6-5 and TRBJ2-3; D unresolved. CDR1 and CDR2 (germline): MNHEY, SVGAGI. The CDR3 is made up of 13 amino acids. V gave up 6 bases and J gave up 2 bases, with 9 bases separating them. The CDR3 DNA reads as TGTGCCAGCAGGAAGGAGACCACAGATACGCAGTATTTT. Its translation: CASRKETTDTQYF.

V and J are TRBV5-4 and TRBJ2-7; D uncertain. V lost 0 bases to trimming and J lost 6 bases, with 10 bases between them. CDR3 size: 13 residues. Per the germline V gene, CDR1 is SGHNT and CDR2 is YYREEE (reference sequence). The CDR3 is CASSLEGRGEQYF. The CDR3 DNA reads as TGTGCCAGCAGCTTGGAAGGTAGAGGCGAGCAGTACTTC.

This chain uses TRBV11-2 with TRBJ1-1; the match to TRBD1 covers 7 bases. The germline V gene encodes CDR1 SGHAT and CDR2 FQNNGV. The CDR3 runs to 13 residues. The trim removed 5 bases at V and 6 bases at J, leaving 6 bases unmatched. DNA of the CDR3: TGTGCCAGCAGCCCCCTGGACAGGCCTGAAGCTTTCTTT. Its translation is CASSPLDRPEAFF.

The sample holds a few counts of this clone. The gene calls are TRBV6-5 and TRBJ1-5, with a possible D match to TRBD1 (5 bases). Germline loops: CDR1 MNHEY, CDR2 SVGAGI. Trimming pared 6 bases from V and 4 bases from J, leaving 16 bases between. The CDR3 has 15 residues. CDR3 sequence reads: CASSNTGGWNQPQHF. The CDR3 bases are TGTGCCAGCAGCAACACAGGTGGGTGGAATCAGCCCCAGCATTTT.

The chain carries TRBV6-2 or TRBV6-3 and TRBJ1-4; no firm D call. Germline CDR1 and CDR2: MNHEY and SVGEGT. V lost 5 bases and J lost 15, with 13 bases in between. The CDR3 runs to 11 residues. The CDR3 DNA reads TGTGCCAGCAGTCACGGAGGCGAATTGTTTTTT. It translates to CASSHGGELFF.

The gene calls are TRBV5-8 and TRBJ1-2, with TRBD1 matching over 8 bases. J was trimmed by 3 bases and V by 0 bases; bases with no gene match: 4. Germline V gene sequence: CDR1 SGHTS, CDR2 YDEGEE. This CDR3 has 15 residues. This CDR3 is CASSLEDRADYGYTF. In DNA, the CDR3 is TGTGCCAGCAGCTTGGAGGACAGGGCGGACTATGGCTACACCTTC.

V and J are TRBV7-9 and TRBJ1-6, with TRBD1 identical over 10 bases. This CDR3 is 16 amino acids long. The V gene end was trimmed by 3 bases and the J gene end by 10 bases; junction bases not matched to a gene: 9. The germline CDR1 and CDR2 sequences are SEHNR and FQNEAQ (reference sequence). The CDR3 DNA sequence: TGTGCCAGCAGCTTGCGCCGGGACAGGGGTCAATCACCCCTCCACTTT. Its protein is CASSLRRDRGQSPLHF.

The chain employs TRBV6-2 or TRBV6-3 and TRBJ1-5; D unresolved. The CDR3 contains 13 residues. Germline loops: CDR1 MNHEY, CDR2 SVGEGT. V lost 0 bases and J 6 bases, leaving 6 bases between the germline ends. The CDR3 DNA reads TGTGCCAGCAGTTACTCGGAGGGTCAGCCCCAGCATTTT. Translating gives CASSYSEGQPQHF.

This chain links TRBV29-1 with TRBJ2-2; perhaps TRBD1 as D (6 bases). Deletions cut 4 bases from V and 0 bases from J, with 9 bases between. This CDR3 spans 14 amino acids. Germline CDR1 and CDR2: SQVTM and ANQGSEA. In DNA form, the CDR3 reads TGCAGCGTTGGTAAGGGGGCGAACACCGGGGAGCTGTTTTTT. Residues: CSVGKGANTGELFF.

This chain uses TRBV7-2 with TRBJ1-6; weak D call: TRBD1 (6 bases). The CDR3 contains 13 residues. Looked up from germline, CDR1 is SGHTA and CDR2 is FQGNSA. Trimming left V 5 bases short and J 7 bases short, with 9 bases between. The CDR3 DNA follows: TGTGCCAGCAGCGGACAGCCGAATTCACCCCTCCACTTT. Protein product: CASSGQPNSPLHF.

The chain has TRBV7-2 and TRBJ1-5; D ambiguous. This CDR3 has 14 residues. The germline V and J ends were trimmed by 1 base and 4 bases, with 8 bases remaining between them. Germline CDR1 and CDR2: SGHTA and FQGNSA. The CDR3 loop is CASSLVPENQPQHF. The CDR3 DNA reads TGTGCCAGCAGCTTAGTTCCCGAGAATCAGCCCCAGCATTTT.